One sample yielded the 7 T cell receptor beta chains listed below, sequenced in a study of control samples from healthy donors and cancer patients. Here immunoSEQ multiplex PCR was the method, and the copy in TCRdb shows in-frame clones only, minus some. The table has approximately 70,000 clones, about 90% seen once. Sequencing was performed on PBMCs. All receptors derive from a woman aged 45-65 years with head and neck cancer.

This chain connects TRBV11-2 to TRBJ2-3; 10 bases line up with TRBD2. Germline assignment: CDR1 SGHAT and CDR2 FQNNGV. The CDR3 covers 16 residues. The trim removed 1 base at V and 6 bases at J, leaving 7 bases unmatched. The CDR3, as DNA: TGTGCCAGCAGCTTAGTTAGCGGGGGGACGGTGGATACGCAGTATTTT. This codes for CASSLVSGGTVDTQYF. Looking up the rest from reference TRBV11-2 and TRBJ2-3 gives the full variable domain: EAGVAQSPRYKIIEKRQSVAFWCNPISGHATLYWYQQILGQGPKLLIQFQNNGVVDDSQLPKDRFSAERLKGVDSTLKIQPAKLEDSAVYLCASSLVSGGTVDTQYFGPGTRLTVL.

This clone came up a few times. The rearrangement links TRBV5-8 to TRBJ2-3; the match to TRBD1 covers 9 bases. The germline gives CDR1 SGHTS, CDR2 YDEGEE. With 4 bases clipped from V and 4 bases from J, the junction kept 10 bases outside the gene matches. The CDR3 runs 16 residues. For the CDR3, the DNA is TGTGCCAGCAGCGGGCCGGGACAGGGTGTTGCAGATACGCAGTATTTT. This encodes CASSGPGQGVADTQYF.

The chain recombines TRBV6-5 with TRBJ1-1, with D maybe TRBD1 (5 bases). The V gene's germline CDR1 is MNHEY and CDR2 SVGAGI. CDR3 length: 16 residues. Trimming removed 2 bases at V and 4 bases at J, with 17 bases between. CDR3 coding DNA: TGTGCCAGCAGTTACCTCGGGGAGGGGTTCGGCACTGAAGCTTTCTTT. It specifies CASSYLGEGFGTEAFF.

The chain uses TRBV19 and TRBJ2-4; maybe TRBD2 (6 bases). CDR1 and CDR2 from the germline V gene are LNHDA and SQIVND (reference sequence). The V end lost 4 bases, the J end lost 4 bases, and 17 bases lay between the germline ends. The CDR3 is 16 amino acids. CDR3 bases: TGTGCCAGTAGTACCTTCTCGGGGACTCCTAAAAACATTCAGTACTTC. Translated: CASSTFSGTPKNIQYF.

This chain connects TRBV3-1 (or the pseudogene TRBV3-2) to TRBJ1-4; 11 positions match TRBD1. The CDR3 is made up of 16 amino acids. Looked up from germline, CDR1 is LGHDT and CDR2 is YNNKEL (reference sequence). The V segment lost 4 bases and the J segment 7 bases; nucleotides outside the gene matches: 8. CDR3 loop: CASSLLAGTGGEKLFF. The DNA for the CDR3 is TGTGCCAGCAGCCTCTTGGCCGGGACAGGGGGTGAAAAACTGTTTTTT.

V usage is TRBV27 and J usage is TRBJ1-6; D not resolved. V gave up 2 bases and J gave up 3 bases, with 8 bases separating them. Germline CDR1 reads MNHEY; CDR2 reads SMNVEV (reference sequence). The CDR3 covers 15 residues. The CDR3 reads CASSLGGSYNSPLHF. CDR3 sequence (DNA): TGTGCCAGCAGTTTAGGCGGCAGCTATAATTCACCCCTCCACTTT.

The rearrangement joins TRBV11-3 to TRBJ1-1; 8 bases are a match to TRBD1. CDR3 size: 13 residues. Germline V CDR1 and CDR2: SGHNT, YENEEA. The V gene end was trimmed by 5 bases and the J gene end by 11 bases; junction bases not matched to a gene: 10. The CDR3 sequence: CASSPAGTGEAFF. In nucleotides, the CDR3 is TGTGCCAGCAGCCCGGCTGGGACAGGCGAGGCTTTCTTT.